This TCR beta chain was retrieved from a study of cytomegalovirus exposure and HLA in healthy donors. The study, taken as a whole, reports: Rarity characterized most TCR sequences, yet some public TCRs appeared in many donors. The Asian-associated ancestry cluster reportedly had fewer N-insertions than the approximately 610-donor mean in a later analysis.

Germline V lookup: CDR1 LGHNA, CDR2 YNFKEQ. The CDR3 runs 14 residues. Trimming stripped 0 bases from V and 1 base from J, with 3 bases between. Worth noting for this clone: Its antigen remains unidentified.

13 Jbeta primers and 60 Vbeta primers were used for the PCR. Profiling relied on immunoSEQ multiplex PCR, and the TCRdb table lists in-frame clones only, not all of them. The sample yields about 98,000 clones, about 74% seen once. Sequencing input: PBMCs. This clonotype originated in a man aged 55 to 70 in good health and CMV-seropositive. J is TRBJ2-2 and V is TRBV4-2; D is unclear. The CDR3 spells CASSQDQNTGELFF. The CDR3 bases are TGTGCCAGCAGCCAAGACCAGAACACCGGGGAGCTGTTTTTT.